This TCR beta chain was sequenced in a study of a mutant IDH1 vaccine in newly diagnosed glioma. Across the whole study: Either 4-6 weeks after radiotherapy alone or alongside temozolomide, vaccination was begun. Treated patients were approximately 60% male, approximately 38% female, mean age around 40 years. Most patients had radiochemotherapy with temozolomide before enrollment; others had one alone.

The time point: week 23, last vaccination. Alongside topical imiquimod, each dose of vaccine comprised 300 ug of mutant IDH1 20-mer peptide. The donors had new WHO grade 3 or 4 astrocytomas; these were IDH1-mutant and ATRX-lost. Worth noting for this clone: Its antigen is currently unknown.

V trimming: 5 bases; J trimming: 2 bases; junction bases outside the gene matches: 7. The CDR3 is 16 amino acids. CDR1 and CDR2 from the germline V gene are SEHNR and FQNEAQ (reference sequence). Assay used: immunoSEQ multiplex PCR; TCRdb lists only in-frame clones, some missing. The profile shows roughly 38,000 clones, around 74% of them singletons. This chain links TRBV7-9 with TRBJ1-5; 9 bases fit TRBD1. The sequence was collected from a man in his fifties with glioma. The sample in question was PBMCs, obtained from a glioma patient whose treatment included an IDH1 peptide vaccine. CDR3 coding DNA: TGTGCCAGCAGCCCGGGACAGGGAGGGGGCAATCAGCCCCAGCATTTT. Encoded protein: CASSPGQGGGNQPQHF.